What follows is one TCR beta chain and its context. This CDR3 is built from 16 residues. In germline, CDR1 is LGHNA, CDR2 YSLEER. V was pared by 1 base and J by 7 bases, with 19 bases between. Single viable CD3+CD4+CD8-CD45RO+ cells were sorted as the memory CD4+ T cells. Donors' CMV status reflects serum IgG against pp150, pp28, p38, p52. Per the study methods: Out-of-frame sequences were removed, leaving around 2,000,000 distinct TCRbeta sequences. Generated by immunoSEQ multiplex PCR, the TCRdb table keeps only in-frame clones and is missing some. V and J calls and clone size are those listed in that table; D and trimming were worked out from the DNA. The sample carries roughly 45,000 clones, around four fifths recorded once. This specimen belongs to a study of memory CD4+ T cells and cytomegalovirus serostatus. Study details: Of the healthy Belgian adults, 9 were CMV seropositive and more than 20 seronegative.

The receptor was isolated from an adult in good health and CMV-seronegative. The chain has TRBV4-3 and TRBJ1-2, with D hard to call. The specimen sequenced was memory CD4+ T cells from blood. The DNA for the CDR3 is TGCGCCAGCAGCCAAGTTCGGCGGCTGGGGATGTTTGGCTACACCTTC. It yields the protein CASSQVRRLGMFGYTF.